This TCR beta chain was observed in a study of identical twins. Regarding this clonotype: Its cognate antigen is unknown.

The cDNA had a unique molecular identifier and a template-switch universal primer site. TCRdb recomputed calls from the 5' RACE reads with MiXCR, one row per CDR3 protein. This table holds around 530,000 distinct CDR3 sequences, approximately 14% found once. General study points: Twin pairs' shared out-of-frame alpha sequences were enriched in low generation probability. Potential partial confounding of zero-insertion analyses by invariant MAIT and iNKT cells was noted. Cord blood beta clonotypes present at high abundance carried fewer insertions; no such pattern appeared in memory repertoires.

The data were also submitted as part of a second study, on yellow fever vaccine responses in identical twins.

Material for sequencing was CD4+ T cells sorted from blood. This clonotype originated in a woman aged 18-29 years in good health.

CDR3 residues: CASSASGTDNEQFF. The CDR3 bases are TGTGCCAGCAGCGCCAGTGGAACCGATAATGAGCAGTTCTTC. The genes are TRBV7-3 and TRBJ2-1; D remains ambiguous. Germline loops: CDR1 SGHTA, CDR2 FQGTGA. V was trimmed by 5 bases and J by 7 bases, leaving 15 bases between them. The CDR3 consists of 14 residues.